This paragraph covers one TCR beta chain sequence. What it binds is not known. This cohort consisted of healthy bone marrow donors. A multiplex PCR was run with 60 Vbeta primers and 13 Jbeta primers. The table came from immunoSEQ multiplex PCR; TCRdb's copy has only in-frame clones and leaves some out. The data hold roughly 110,000 clones, with less than 85% observed a single time. These data are taken from a study of cytomegalovirus exposure and HLA in healthy donors. Whole-study results and caveats: Donors belonging to an Asian-associated ancestry cluster reportedly showed fewer N-insertions in productive TCRs than the roughly 700-donor mean, according to what a later analysis found. What was likely a sequencing artifact was a cluster of highly shared sequence variants. In a later analysis, specific HLA alleles were associated with over 15,000 TCR beta sequences at a 0.05 false discovery rate.

V lost 4 bases and J lost 4, with 11 bases in between. CDR1 is SGHKS and CDR2 is YYEKEE in the germline V gene (reference sequence). The CDR3 has 13 amino acids. The receptor's source is a man aged 60 to 69 in good health and CMV-seronegative. The V and J genes are TRBV5-5 and TRBJ2-5, with TRBD1 as a possible D gene (6 bases). What was sequenced was PBMCs. This CDR3 reads CASSPSRGETQYF. In DNA form, the CDR3 reads TGTGCCAGCAGCCCATCCAGGGGAGAGACCCAGTACTTC.